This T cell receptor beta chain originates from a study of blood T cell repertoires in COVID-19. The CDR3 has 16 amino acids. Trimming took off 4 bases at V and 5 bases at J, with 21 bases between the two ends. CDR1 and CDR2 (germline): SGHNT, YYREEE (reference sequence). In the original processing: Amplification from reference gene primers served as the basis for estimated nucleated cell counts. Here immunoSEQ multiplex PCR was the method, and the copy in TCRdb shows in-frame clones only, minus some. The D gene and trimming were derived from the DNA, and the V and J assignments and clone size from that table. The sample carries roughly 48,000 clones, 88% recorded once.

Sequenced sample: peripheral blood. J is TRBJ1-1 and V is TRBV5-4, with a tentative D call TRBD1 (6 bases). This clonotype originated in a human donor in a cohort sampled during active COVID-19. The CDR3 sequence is CASSAPGRGLGTEAFF. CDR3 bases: TGTGCCAGCAGCGCCCCCGGGCGGGGGCTGGGGACTGAAGCTTTCTTT.